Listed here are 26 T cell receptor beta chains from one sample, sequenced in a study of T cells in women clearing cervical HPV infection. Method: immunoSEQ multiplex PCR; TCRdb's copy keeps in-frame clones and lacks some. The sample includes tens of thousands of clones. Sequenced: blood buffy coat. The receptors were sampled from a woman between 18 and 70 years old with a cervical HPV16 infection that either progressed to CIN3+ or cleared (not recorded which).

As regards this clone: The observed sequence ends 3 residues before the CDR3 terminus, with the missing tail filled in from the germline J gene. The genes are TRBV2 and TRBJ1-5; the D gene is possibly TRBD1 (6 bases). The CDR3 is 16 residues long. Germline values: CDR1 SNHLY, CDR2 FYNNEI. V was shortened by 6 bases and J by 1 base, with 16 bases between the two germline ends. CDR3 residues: CASSGTRGVSNQPQHF. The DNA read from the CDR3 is TGTGCCAGCAGCGGGACCAGGGGAGTGAGCAATCAGCCC.

CDR3 bases read: TGCGCCAGCAGCTTGGCCAATGCACAGTCGCTTTCTGGGGCCAACGTG. As protein: CASSLANAQSLSGANV. The CDR3 reads in full as CASSLANAQSLSGANVLFF. The chain is built from TRBV5-1 and TRBJ2-2; D is possibly TRBD1 (5 bases). Read sequence stops 3 residues before the CDR3 end, and the germline J gene provides the missing end. Germline V gene lookup returns CDR1 SGHRS and CDR2 YFSETQ. The CDR3 totals 19 residues.

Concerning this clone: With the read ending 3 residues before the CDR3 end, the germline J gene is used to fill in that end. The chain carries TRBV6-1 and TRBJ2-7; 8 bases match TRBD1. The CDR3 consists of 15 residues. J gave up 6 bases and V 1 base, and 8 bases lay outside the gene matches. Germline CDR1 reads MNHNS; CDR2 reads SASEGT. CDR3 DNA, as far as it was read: TGTGCCAGCAGTGAAGGGGGACAGGCTGGAGGCGAG. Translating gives CASSEGGQAGGE. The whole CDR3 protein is CASSEGGQAGGEQYF.

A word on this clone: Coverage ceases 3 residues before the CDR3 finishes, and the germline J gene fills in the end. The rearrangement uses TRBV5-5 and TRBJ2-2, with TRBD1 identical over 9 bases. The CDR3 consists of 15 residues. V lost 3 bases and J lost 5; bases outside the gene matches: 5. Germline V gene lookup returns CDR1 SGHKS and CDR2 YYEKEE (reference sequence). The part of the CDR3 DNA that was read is TGTGCCAGCAGCTCCGGGACAGGGAAAACCGGGGAG. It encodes CASSSGTGKTGE. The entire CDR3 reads CASSSGTGKTGELFF.

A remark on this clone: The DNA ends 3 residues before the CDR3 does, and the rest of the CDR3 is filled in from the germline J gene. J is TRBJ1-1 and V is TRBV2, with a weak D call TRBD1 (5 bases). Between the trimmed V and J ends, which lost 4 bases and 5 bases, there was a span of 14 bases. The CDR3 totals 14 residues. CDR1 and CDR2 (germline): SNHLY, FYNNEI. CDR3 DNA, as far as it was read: TGTGCCAGCAGTGCTGAGGGGTTTCAGACTGAA. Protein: CASSAEGFQTE. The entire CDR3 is CASSAEGFQTEAFF.

The CDR3 sequence is CASSPGQGSSGYTF. Partial CDR3 DNA: TGTGCCAGTTCACCGGGACAGGGCAGCTCTGGC. The chain links TRBV6-4 to TRBJ1-2; 9 bases agree with TRBD1. The DNA ends 3 residues before the CDR3 does, and the rest of the CDR3 is filled in from the germline J gene. V lost 9 bases to trimming and J lost 7 bases; unmatched junction nucleotides: 12. Germline CDR1 is MRHNA and CDR2 is SNTAGT. This CDR3 has 14 amino acids.

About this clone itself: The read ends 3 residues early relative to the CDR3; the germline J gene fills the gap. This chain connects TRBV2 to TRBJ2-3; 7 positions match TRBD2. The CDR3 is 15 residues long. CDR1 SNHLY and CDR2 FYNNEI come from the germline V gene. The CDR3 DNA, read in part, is TGTGCCAGCAGTGAAGTTAGCGGGCTCCAAGAGACG. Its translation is CASSEVSGLQET. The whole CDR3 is CASSEVSGLQETQYF.

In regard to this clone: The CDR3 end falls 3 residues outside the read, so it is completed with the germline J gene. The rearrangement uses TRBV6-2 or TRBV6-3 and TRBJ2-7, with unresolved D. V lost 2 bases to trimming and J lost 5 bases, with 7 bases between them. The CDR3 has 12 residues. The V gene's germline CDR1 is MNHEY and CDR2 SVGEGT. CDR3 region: CASSYVADEQYF. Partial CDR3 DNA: TGTGCCAGCAGTTACGTGGCCGACGAG.

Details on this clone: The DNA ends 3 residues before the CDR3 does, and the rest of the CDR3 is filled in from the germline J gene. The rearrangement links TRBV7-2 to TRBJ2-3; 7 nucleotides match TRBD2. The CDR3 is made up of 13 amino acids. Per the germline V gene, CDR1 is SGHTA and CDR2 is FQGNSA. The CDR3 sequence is CASSRGDGKTQYF. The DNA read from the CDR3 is TGTGCCAGCAGTCGGGGGGACGGAAAGACG.

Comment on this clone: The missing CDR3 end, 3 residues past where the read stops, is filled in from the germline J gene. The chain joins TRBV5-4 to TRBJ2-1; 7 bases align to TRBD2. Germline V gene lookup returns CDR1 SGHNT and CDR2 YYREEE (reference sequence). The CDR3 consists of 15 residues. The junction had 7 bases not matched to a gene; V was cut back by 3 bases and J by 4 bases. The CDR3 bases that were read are TGTGCCAGCAGCTCCCAGCGGGACGTTTACAATGAG. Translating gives CASSSQRDVYNE. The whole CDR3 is CASSSQRDVYNEQFF.

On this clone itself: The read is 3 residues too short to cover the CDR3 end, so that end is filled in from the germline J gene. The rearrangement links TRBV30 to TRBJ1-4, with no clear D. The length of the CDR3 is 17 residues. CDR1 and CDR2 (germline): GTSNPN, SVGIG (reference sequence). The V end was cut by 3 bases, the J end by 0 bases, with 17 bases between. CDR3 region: CAWSVGLDGATNEKLFF. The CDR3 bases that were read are TGTGCCTGGAGCGTAGGGCTTGACGGGGCAACTAATGAAAAA.

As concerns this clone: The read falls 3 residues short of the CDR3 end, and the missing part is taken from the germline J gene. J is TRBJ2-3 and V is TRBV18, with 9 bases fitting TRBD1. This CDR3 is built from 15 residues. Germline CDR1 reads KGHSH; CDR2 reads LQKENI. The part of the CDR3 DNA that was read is TGTGCCAGCTCACCACCAGGGACAGGGCTTGGGACG. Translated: CASSPPGTGLGT. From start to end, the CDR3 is CASSPPGTGLGTQYF.

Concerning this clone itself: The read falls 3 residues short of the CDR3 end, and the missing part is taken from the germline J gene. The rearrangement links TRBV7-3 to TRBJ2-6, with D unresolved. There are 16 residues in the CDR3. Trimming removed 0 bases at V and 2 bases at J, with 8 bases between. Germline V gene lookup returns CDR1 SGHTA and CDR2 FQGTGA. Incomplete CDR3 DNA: TGTGCCAGCAGCTTAACAGTCGGTCCTGGGGCCAACGTC. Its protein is CASSLTVGPGANV. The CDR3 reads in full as CASSLTVGPGANVLTF.

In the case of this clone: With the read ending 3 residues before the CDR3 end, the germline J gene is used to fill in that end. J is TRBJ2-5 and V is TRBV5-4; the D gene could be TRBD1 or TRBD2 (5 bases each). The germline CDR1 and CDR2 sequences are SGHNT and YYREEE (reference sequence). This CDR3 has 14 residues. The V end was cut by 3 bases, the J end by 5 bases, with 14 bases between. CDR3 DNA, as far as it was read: TGTGCCAGCAGCTCAGCAGGGAGCGCGGAGACC. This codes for CASSSAGSAET. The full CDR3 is CASSSAGSAETQYF.

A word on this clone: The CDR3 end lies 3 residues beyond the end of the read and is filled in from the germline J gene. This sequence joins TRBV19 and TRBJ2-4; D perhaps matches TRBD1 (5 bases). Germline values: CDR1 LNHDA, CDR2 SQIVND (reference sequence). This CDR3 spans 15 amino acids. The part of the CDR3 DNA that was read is TGTGCCAGTAGTATAGATCCCCGACAGTTTTATGGT. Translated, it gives CASSIDPRQFYG. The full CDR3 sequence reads CASSIDPRQFYGQYF.

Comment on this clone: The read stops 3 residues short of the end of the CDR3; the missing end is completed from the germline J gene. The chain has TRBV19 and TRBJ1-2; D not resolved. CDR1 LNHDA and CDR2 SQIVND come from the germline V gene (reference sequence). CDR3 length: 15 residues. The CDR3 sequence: CASSIRESGFYDYTF. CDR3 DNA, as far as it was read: TGTGCCAGTAGTATCCGGGAGTCGGGGTTCTACGAC.

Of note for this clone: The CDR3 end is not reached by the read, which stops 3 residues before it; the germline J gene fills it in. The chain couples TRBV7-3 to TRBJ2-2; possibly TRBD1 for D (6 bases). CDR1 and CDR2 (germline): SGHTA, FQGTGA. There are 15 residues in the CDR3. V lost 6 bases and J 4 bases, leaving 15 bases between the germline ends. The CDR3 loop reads CASSLDQGSTGELFF. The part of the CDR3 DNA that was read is TGTGCCAGCAGTCTAGACCAGGGGTCCACCGGGGAG.

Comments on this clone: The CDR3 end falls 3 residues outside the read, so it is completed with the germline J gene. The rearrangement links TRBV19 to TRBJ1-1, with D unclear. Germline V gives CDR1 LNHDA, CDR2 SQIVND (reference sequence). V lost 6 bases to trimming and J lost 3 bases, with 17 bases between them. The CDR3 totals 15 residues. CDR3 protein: CASSLDGGPYTEAFF. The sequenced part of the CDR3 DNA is TGTGCCAGTAGCCTCGATGGAGGGCCATACACTGAA.

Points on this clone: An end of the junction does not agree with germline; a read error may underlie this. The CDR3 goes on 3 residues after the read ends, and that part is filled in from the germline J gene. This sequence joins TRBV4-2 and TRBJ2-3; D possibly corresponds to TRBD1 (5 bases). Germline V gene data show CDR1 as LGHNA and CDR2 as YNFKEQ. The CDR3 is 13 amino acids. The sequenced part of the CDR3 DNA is TGCGCCAGCAGCCAAGCTGGGGCGGATACG. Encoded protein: CASSQAGADT. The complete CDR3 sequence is CASSQAGADTQYF.

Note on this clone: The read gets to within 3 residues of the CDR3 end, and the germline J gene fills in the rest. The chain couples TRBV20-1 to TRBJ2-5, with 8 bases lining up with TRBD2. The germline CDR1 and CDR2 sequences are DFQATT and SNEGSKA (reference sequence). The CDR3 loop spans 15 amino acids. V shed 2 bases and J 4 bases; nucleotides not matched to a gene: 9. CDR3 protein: CSARNAGGMGETQYF. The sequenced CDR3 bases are TGCAGTGCTAGAAACGCGGGAGGAATGGGAGAGACC.

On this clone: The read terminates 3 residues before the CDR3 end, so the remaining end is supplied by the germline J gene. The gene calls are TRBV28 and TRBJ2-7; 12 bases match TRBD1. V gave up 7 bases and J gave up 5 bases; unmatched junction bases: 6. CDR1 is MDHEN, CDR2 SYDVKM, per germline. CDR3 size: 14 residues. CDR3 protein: CASKPGTGGNEQYF. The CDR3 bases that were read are TGTGCCAGCAAACCCGGGACAGGGGGCAACGAG. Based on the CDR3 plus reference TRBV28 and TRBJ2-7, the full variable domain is DVKVTQSSRYLVKRTGEKVFLECVQDMDHENMFWYRQDPGLGLRLIYFSYDVKMKEKGDIPEGYSVSREKKERFSLILESASTNQTSMYLCASKPGTGGNEQYFGPGTRLTVT.

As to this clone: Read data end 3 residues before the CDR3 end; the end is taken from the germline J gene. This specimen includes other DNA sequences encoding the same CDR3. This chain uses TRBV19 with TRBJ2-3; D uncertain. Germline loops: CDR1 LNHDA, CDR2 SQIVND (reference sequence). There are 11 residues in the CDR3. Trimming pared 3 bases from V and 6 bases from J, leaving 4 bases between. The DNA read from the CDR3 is TGTGCCAGTAGTATTCAGGATACG. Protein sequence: CASSIQDT. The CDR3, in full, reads CASSIQDTQYF. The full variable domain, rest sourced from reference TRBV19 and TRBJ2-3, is DGGITQSPKYLFRKEGQNVTLSCEQNLNHDAMYWYRQDPGQGLRLIYYSQIVNDFQKGDIAEGYSVSREKKESFPLTVTSAQKNPTAFYLCASSIQDTQYFGPGTRLTVL.

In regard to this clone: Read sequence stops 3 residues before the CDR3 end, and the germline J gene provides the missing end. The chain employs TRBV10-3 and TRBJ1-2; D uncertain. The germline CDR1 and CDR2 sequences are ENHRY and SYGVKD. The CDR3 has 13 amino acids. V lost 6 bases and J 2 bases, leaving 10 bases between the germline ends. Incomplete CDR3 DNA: TGTGCCATCAGGAAAGACACCAACTATGGC. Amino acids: CAIRKDTNYG. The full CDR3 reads CAIRKDTNYGYTF.

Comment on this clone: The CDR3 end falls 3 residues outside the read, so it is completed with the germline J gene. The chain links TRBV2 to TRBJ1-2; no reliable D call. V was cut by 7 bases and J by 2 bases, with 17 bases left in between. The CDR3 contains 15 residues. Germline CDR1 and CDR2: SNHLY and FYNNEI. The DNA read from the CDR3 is TGTGCCAGCACCGGGGAGGGAGTAGCGAACTATGGC. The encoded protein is CASTGEGVANYG. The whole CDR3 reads CASTGEGVANYGYTF.

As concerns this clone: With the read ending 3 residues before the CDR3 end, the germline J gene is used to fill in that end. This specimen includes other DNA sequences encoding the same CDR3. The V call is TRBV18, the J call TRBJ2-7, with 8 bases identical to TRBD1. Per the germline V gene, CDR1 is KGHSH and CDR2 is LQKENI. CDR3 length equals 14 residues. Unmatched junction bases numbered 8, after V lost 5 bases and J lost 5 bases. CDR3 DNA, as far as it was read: TGTGCCAGCTCATCCGGACAGGGTATCGACGAG. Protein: CASSSGQGIDE. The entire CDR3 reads CASSSGQGIDEQYF.

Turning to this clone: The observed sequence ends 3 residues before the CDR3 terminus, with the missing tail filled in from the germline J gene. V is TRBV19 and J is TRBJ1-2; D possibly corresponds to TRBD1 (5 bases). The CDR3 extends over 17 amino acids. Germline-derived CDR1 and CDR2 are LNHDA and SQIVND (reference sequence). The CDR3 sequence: CASSTSGRGLGTDTYTF. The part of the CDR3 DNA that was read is TGTGCCAGTAGCACTAGCGGGAGGGGTCTGGGCACAGATACC.